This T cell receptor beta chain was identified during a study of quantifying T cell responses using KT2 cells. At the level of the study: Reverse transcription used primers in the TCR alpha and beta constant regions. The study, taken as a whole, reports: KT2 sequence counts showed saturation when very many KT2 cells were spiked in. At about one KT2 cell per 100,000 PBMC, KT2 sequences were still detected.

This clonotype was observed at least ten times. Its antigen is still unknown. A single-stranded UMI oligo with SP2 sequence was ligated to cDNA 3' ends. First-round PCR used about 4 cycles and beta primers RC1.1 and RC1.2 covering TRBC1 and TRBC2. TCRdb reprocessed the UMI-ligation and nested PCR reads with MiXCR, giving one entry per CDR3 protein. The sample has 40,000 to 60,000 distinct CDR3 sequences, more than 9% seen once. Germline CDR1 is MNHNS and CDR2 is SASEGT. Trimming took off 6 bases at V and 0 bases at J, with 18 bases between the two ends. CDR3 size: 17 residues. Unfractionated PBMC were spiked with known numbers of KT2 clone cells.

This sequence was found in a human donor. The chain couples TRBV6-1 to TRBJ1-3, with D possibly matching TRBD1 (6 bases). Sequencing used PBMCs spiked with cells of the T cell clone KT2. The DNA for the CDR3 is TGTGCCAGCAGGGCAGGGGCCGGTCAATCCTCTGGAAACACCATATATTTT. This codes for CASRAGAGQSSGNTIYF.